Sequencing of this TCR beta chain was carried out in a study of CD8+CD57+ T cells in acquired aplastic anemia. Overall study findings and caveats: Patients and controls shared some 30 CD8+ CDR3 sequences, highly expressed in patients.

Trimming pared 7 bases from V and 3 bases from J, leaving 16 bases between. Germline V gene data show CDR1 as LNHDA and CDR2 as SQIVND (reference sequence). The CDR3 is made up of 15 amino acids. Genomic DNA templated the TCR beta VDJ and CDR3 profiling. Each CDR3 protein is one row after TCRdb ran MiXCR on the reads. The table has approximately 380,000 distinct CDR3 sequences, roughly 68% seen once. To note about this clonotype: The antigen is undetermined.

The chain recombines TRBV19 with TRBJ1-5; D is possibly TRBD1 (5 bases). Sequencing was done on a sample of sorted CD4+, CD8+, or CD8+CD57+ T cells (not recorded which) from PBMCs. This clonotype originated in a human donor in good health, serving as a control. The CDR3 reads CASKEGHRPNQPQHF. CDR3 DNA sequence: TGTGCCAGTAAGGAAGGACACCGGCCCAATCAGCCCCAGCATTTT.